This TCR beta chain came from a study of T cell changes during pregnancy in multiple sclerosis. This table comes from immunoSEQ multiplex PCR, and its TCRdb copy is limited to in-frame clones, with some not included. The data show about 50,000 clones, with more than 90% seen just once and about 9.8% held by the top ten. Trimming cost V 3 bases and J 5 bases, with 14 bases left between them. The CDR3 is made up of 15 amino acids. CDR1 and CDR2 from the germline V gene are MNHEY and SVGAGI. This chain connects TRBV6-5 to TRBJ2-1; a possible D gene is TRBD1 (5 bases). Sequenced here: CD8+ T cells from peripheral blood mononuclear cells, sampled after pregnancy. The TCR sequence derives from a female donor with multiple sclerosis, enrolled in a pregnancy study. The CDR3 here is CASSYSRTGNNEQFF. CDR3 coding DNA: TGTGCCAGCAGTTATTCCAGAACAGGAAACAATGAGCAGTTCTTC.